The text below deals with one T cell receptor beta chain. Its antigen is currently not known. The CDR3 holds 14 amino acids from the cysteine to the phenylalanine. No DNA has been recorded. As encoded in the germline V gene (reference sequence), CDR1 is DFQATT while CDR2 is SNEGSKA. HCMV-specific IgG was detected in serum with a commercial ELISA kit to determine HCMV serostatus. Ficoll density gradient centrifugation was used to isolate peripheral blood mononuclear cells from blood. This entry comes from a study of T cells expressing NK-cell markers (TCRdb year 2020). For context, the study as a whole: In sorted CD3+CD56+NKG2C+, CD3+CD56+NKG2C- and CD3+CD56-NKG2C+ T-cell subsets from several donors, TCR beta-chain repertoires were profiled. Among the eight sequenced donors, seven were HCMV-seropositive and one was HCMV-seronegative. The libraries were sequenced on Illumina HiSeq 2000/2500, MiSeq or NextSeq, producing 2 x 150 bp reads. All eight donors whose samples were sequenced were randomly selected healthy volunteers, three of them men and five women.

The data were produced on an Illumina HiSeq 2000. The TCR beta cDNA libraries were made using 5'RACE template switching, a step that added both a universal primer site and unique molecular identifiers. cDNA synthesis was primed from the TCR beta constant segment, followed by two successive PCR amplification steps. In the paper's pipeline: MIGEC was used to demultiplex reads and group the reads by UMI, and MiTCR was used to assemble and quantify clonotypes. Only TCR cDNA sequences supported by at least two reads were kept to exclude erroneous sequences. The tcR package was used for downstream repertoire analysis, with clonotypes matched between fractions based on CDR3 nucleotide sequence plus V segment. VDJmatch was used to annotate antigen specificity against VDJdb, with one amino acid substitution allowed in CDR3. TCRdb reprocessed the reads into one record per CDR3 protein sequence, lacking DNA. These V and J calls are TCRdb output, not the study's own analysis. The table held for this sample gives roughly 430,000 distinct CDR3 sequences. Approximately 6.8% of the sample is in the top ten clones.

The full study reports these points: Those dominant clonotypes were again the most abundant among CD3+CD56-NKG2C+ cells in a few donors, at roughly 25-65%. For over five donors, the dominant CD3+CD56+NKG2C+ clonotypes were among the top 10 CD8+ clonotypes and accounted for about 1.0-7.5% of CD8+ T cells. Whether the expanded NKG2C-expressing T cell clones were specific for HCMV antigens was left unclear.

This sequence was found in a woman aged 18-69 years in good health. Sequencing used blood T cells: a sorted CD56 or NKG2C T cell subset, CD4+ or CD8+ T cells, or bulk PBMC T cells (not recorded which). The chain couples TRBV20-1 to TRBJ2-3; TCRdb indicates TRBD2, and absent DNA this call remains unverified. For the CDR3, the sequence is CSASLAARTDTQYF.